This T cell receptor beta chain originates from a study of cytomegalovirus exposure and HLA in healthy donors. Only in-frame clones appear in the TCRdb table, and some are missing; sequencing was by immunoSEQ multiplex PCR. The sample gives about 150,000 clones, more than 80% of which show up once; around 6% is in the top ten. Whole-study findings and limits: According to a subsequent analysis, TCR clusters from the first cohort were inclined to appear together in the roughly 130 validation repertoires.

A note on this clone: Its specificity is not known.

Germline CDR1 is KGHSH and CDR2 is LQKENI. The CDR3 runs to 14 residues. Trimming took off 2 bases at V and 2 bases at J, with 9 bases between the two ends. The chain combines TRBV18 with TRBJ2-5; D is perhaps TRBD2 (6 bases). The sample was PBMCs. This clonotype was sampled from a woman aged 25 to 39 in good health and CMV-seropositive. The CDR3 is CASSPILAQETQYF. The DNA of the CDR3 is TGTGCCAGCTCACCAATACTAGCACAAGAGACCCAGTACTTC.